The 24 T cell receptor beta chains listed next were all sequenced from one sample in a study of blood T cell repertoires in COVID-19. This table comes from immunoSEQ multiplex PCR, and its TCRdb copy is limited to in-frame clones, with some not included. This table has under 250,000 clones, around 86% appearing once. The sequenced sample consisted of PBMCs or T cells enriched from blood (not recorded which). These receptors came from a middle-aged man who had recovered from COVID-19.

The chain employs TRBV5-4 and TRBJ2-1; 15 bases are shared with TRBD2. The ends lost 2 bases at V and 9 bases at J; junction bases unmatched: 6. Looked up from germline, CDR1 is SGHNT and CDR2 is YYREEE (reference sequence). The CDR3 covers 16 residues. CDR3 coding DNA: TGTGCCAGCAGCTTCCCGGGACTAGCGGGAGGCAGTGAGCAGTTCTTC. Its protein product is CASSFPGLAGGSEQFF. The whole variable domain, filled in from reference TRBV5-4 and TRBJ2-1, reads ETGVTQSPTHLIKTRGQQVTLRCSSQSGHNTVSWYQQALGQGPQFIFQYYREEENGRGNFPPRFSGLQFPNYSSELNVNALELDDSALYLCASSFPGLAGGSEQFFGPGTRLTVL.

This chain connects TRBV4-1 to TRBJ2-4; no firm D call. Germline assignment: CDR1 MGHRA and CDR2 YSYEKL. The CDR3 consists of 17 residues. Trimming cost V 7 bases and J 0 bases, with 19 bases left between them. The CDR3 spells CASTQNPVALAKNIQYF. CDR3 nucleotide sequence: TGCGCCAGCACCCAGAACCCAGTAGCCTTAGCCAAAAACATTCAGTACTTC.

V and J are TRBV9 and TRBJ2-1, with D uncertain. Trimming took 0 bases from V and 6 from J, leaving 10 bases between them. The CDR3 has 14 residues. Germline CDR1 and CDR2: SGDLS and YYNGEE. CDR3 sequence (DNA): TGTGCCAGCAGCGTAGGGCTAGTATTCAATGAGCAGTTCTTC. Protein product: CASSVGLVFNEQFF.

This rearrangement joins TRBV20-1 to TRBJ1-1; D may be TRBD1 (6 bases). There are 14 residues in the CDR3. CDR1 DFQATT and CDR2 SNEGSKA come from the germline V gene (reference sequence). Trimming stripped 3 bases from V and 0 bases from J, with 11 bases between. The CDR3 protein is CSASDGQLNTEAFF. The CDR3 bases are TGCAGTGCTAGTGATGGACAGCTGAACACTGAAGCTTTCTTT.

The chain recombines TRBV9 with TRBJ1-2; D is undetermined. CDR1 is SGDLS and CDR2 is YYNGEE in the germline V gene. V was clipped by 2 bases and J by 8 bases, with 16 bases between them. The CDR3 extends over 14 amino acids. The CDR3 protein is CASSVDLGSRGYTF. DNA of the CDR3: TGTGCCAGCAGCGTCGATTTAGGGAGCAGGGGCTACACCTTC.

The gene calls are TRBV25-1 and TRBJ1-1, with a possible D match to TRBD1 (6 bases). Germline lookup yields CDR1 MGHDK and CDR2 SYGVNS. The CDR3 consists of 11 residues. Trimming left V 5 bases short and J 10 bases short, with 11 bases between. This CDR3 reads CASSQGIGAFF. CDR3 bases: TGTGCCAGCAGTCAGGGGATCGGAGCTTTCTTT.

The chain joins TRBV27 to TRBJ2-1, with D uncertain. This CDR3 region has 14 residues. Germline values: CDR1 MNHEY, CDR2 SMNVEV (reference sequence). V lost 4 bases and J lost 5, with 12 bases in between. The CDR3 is CASSSLQHHNEQFF. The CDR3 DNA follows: TGTGCCAGCAGTTCCCTCCAACATCACAATGAGCAGTTCTTC.

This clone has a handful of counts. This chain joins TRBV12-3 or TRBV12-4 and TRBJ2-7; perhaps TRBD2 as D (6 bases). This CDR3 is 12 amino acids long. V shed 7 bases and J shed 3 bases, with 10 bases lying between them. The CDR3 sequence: CASTRRVYEQYF. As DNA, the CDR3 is TGTGCCAGCACCAGGAGGGTCTACGAGCAGTACTTC.

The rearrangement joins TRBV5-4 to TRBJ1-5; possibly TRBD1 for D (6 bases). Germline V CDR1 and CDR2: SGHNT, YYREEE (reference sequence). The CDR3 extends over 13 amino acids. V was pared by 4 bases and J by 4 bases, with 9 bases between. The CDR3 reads CASSQDRNQPQHF. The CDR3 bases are TGTGCCAGCAGCCAGGACAGAAATCAGCCCCAGCATTTT.

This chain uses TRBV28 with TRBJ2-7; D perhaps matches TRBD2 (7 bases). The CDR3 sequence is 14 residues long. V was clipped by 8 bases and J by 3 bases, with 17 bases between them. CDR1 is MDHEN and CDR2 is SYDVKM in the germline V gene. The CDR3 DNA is TGTGCCAGCGGCGGGGGCAGAACTTTCTACGAGCAGTACTTC. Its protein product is CASGGGRTFYEQYF.

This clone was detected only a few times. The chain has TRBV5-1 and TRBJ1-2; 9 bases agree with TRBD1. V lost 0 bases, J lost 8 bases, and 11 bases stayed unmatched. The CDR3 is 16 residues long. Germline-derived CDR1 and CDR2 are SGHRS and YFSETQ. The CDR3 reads CASSLAPGGQGNGYTF. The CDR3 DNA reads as TGCGCCAGCAGCTTGGCGCCAGGGGGACAGGGAAACGGCTACACCTTC.

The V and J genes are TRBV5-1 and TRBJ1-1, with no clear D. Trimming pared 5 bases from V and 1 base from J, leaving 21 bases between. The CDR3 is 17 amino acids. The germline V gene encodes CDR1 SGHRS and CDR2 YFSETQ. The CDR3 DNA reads TGCGCCAGCAGGGTAGTGGCAGGACTGGTCCCGAACACTGAAGCTTTCTTT. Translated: CASRVVAGLVPNTEAFF.

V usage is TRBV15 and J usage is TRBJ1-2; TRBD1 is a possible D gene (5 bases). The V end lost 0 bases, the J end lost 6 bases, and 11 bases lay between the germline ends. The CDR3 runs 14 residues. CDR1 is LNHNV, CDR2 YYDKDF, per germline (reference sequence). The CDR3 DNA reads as TGTGCCACCAGCAGAGATCTGGGGCCAGATGGCTACACCTTC. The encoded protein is CATSRDLGPDGYTF.

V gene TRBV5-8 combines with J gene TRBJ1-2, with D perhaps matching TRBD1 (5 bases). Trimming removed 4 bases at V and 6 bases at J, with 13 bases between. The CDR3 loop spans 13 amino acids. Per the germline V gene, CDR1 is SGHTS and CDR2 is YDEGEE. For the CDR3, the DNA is TGTGCCAGCAGCCTAATAAGGGGCCATGGCTACACCTTC. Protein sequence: CASSLIRGHGYTF.

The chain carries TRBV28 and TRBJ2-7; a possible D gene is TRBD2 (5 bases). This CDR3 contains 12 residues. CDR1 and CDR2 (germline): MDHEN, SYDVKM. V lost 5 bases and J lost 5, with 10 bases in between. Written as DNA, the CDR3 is TGTGCCAGCAGTGCACTAGTCCACGAGCAGTACTTC. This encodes CASSALVHEQYF. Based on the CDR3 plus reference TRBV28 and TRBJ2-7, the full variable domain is DVKVTQSSRYLVKRTGEKVFLECVQDMDHENMFWYRQDPGLGLRLIYFSYDVKMKEKGDIPEGYSVSREKKERFSLILESASTNQTSMYLCASSALVHEQYFGPGTRLTVT.

The CDR3, as DNA: TGCGCCAGCAGCCAAGTCTGGGCCGGGACTAGCGGGAGGGGTGAGCAGTTCTTC. Translating gives CASSQVWAGTSGRGEQFF. The chain has TRBV4-1 and TRBJ2-1; 16 bases agree with TRBD2. This CDR3 comprises 18 residues. Germline V gene sequence: CDR1 MGHRA, CDR2 YSYEKL. The V gene end was trimmed by 1 base and the J gene end by 9 bases; junction bases not matched to a gene: 9.

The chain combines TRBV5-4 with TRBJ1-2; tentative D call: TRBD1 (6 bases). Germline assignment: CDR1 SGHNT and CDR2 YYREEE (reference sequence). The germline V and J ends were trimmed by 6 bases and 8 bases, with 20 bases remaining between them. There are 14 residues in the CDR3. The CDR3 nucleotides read TGTGCCAGCACCCAGACAGGCCCCGCTAACGGCTACACCTTC. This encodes CASTQTGPANGYTF.

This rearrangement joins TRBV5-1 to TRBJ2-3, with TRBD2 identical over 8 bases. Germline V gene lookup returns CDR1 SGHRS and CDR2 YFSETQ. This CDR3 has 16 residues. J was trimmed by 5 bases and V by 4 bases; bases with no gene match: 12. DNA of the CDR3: TGCGCCAGCAGCAGAGGGACTAGTGGGCCGGGAGATACGCAGTATTTT. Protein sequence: CASSRGTSGPGDTQYF.

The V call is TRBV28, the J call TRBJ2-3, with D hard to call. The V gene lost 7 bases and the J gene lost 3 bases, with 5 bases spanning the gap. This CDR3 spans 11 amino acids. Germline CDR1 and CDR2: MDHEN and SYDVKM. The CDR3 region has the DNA TGTGCCAGCACCAATACAGATACGCAGTATTTT. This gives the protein CASTNTDTQYF.

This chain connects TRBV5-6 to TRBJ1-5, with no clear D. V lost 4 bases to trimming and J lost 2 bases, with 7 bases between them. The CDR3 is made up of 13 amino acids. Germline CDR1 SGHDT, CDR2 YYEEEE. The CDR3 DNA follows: TGTGCCAGCAGCCCCGGGGGCAATCAGCCCCAGCATTTT. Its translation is CASSPGGNQPQHF.

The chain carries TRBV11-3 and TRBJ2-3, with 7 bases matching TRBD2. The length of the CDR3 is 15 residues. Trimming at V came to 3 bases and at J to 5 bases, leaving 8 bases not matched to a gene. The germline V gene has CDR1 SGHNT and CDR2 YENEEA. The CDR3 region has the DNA TGTGCCAGCAGCTTTTCTAGCGGTTCGAAAGATACGCAGTATTTT. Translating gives CASSFSSGSKDTQYF.

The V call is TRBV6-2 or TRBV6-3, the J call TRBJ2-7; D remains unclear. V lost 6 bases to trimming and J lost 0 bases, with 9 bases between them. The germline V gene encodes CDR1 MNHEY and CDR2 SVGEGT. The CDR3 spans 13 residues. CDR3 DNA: TGTGCCAGCAGCCACTCCCGCTCCTACGAGCAGTACTTC. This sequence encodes CASSHSRSYEQYF.

The CDR3 DNA is TGTGCCAGCAGCGTAGAAGGGGGCCACACAGATACGCAGTATTTT. Protein product: CASSVEGGHTDTQYF. This chain connects TRBV7-9 to TRBJ2-3, with TRBD1 matching 7 bases. Germline V gene lookup returns CDR1 SEHNR and CDR2 FQNEAQ (reference sequence). Unmatched junction bases numbered 7, after V lost 5 bases and J lost 2 bases. This CDR3 comprises 15 residues.

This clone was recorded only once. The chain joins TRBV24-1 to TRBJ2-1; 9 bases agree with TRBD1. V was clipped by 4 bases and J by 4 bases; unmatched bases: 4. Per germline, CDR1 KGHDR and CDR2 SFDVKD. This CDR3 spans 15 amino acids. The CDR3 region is CATSDGTGRYNEQFF. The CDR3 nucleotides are TGTGCCACCAGTGACGGGACAGGGAGATACAATGAGCAGTTCTTC.